A selection of T cell receptor beta chains follows, all from one sample in a study of human CD8 memory T cell subsets. TCRdb reanalyzed the 5' RACE reads, giving one entry per CDR3 protein sequence and no DNA. This listing includes just under 7,500 distinct CDR3 sequences. The material sequenced was CD8+ T cells from PBMCs. Receptors originate from a human donor in good health. Both conserved end residues are part of each CDR3. Part of the rows lack a size; the others show once, few, many or a class for expanded clones.

>TRBV10-2|medium-sized|TRBJ2-1
CATSRQGGNEQFF
>TRBV5-1|.|TRBJ2-7
CASSFEGSEQYF
>TRBV29-1|medium-sized|TRBJ2-7
CSVEQDANSYEQYF
>TRBV5-6|.|TRBJ2-5
CASSLLTLAETQYF
>TRBV6-2/TRBV6-3|.|TRBJ2-7
CASSVSSYEQYF
>TRBV14|.|TRBJ2-1
CASSQDPGDSYNEQFF
>TRBV7-8|.|TRBJ2-2
CASSLGTGGSGELFF
>TRBV7-9|medium-sized|TRBJ1-1
CASSSQNTEAFF
>TRBV4-2|medium-sized|TRBJ1-1
CASSQDGGTEAFF
>TRBV27|medium-sized|TRBJ2-7
CASSPGRLEQYF
>TRBV5-4|.|TRBJ1-1
CASSWEGRGPTEAFF
>TRBV4-1|.|TRBJ1-1
CASSQERPPGDTEAFF
>TRBV7-9|.|TRBJ1-1
CASSLASGSEAFF
>TRBV20-1|medium-sized|TRBJ2-2
CSARVPDRNTGELFF
>TRBV20-1|.|TRBJ1-1
CSARLQGEYEAFF
>TRBV20-1|.|TRBJ2-3
CSATRLAGEGDTQYF
>TRBV2|.|TRBJ2-3
CASSERNKAGADTQYF
>TRBV18|.|TRBJ1-4
CASSPPSATNEKLFF
>TRBV28|medium-sized|TRBJ1-1
CASSLQNTLTTEAFF
>TRBV20-1|.|TRBJ2-2
CSARETSGGDTGELFF
>TRBV13|medium-sized|TRBJ1-1
CASSIQHTEAFF
>TRBV2|.|TRBJ1-4
CASSEEGRKNEKLFF
>TRBV29-1|.|TRBJ1-2
CSSRTAYGYTF
>TRBV7-6|.|TRBJ2-7
CASSLARVGGASYEQYF
>TRBV6-2/TRBV6-3|.|TRBJ2-7
CASSRDRHEQYF
>TRBV29-1|large|TRBJ1-2
CSARQGEGYTF
>TRBV7-6|.|TRBJ1-6
CASSERLSNSPLHF
>TRBV6-2/TRBV6-3|.|TRBJ2-1
CASSETSGTVNEQFF
>TRBV5-5|medium-sized|TRBJ2-7
CASSSPAGGPSEQYF
>TRBV9|.|TRBJ2-1
CASSSPGTGSYNEQFF
>TRBV12-3/TRBV12-4|.|TRBJ2-2
CASSTRPGAGELFF
>TRBV29-1|.|TRBJ2-7
CSVEQDGYEQYF